The clone carrying this T cell receptor beta chain was counted ten times or more. These data originate in a study of blood T cells in healthy people across ages. V was clipped by 3 bases and J by 4 bases, with 10 bases between them. From germline, CDR1 is LGHNA and CDR2 YSLEER. The CDR3 runs 13 residues. Ranging in age from about 6 to 95, the donors were healthy Caucasian individuals from Russia. The authors ran a second PCR of about 7 to 11 cycles using a sample-barcoded 5' primer and a J-beta primer mix. TCRdb recomputed calls from the 5' RACE reads with MiXCR, one row per CDR3 protein. The table records over 950,000 distinct CDR3 sequences, approximately 50% of them present only once.

J is TRBJ2-7 and V is TRBV4-3; a weak D match, TRBD1 (5 bases). Source material: blood. This receptor was obtained from a woman aged 55-69 years in good health. The CDR3 spells CASSQTQGYEQYF. CDR3 nucleotides: TGCGCCAGCAGCCAGACTCAGGGTTACGAGCAGTACTTC.